The clone carrying this T cell receptor (beta chain) was seen repeatedly, ten times or more. Its cognate antigen is unknown. These data come from a study of Graves' ophthalmopathy and Graves' hyperthyroidism. General study points: The model reached 70% to 71% sensitivity and about 73% specificity for predicting ophthalmopathy progression.

Amplification targeted the TCR beta CDR3 regions, with RNA transcripts as the source material. First-round RT-PCR employed HTBI primers, with a second-round multiplex PCR after it. Using its own MiXCR run on the multiplex PCR reads, TCRdb lists one record per CDR3 protein. The table has fewer than 600,000 distinct CDR3 sequences, about 15% seen once. Sequencing was carried out using blood. This receptor was identified in a woman between 25 and 40 years old with Graves' ophthalmopathy.

The DNA for the CDR3 is TGTGCCAGCAGCCTTTTCAGGCCTTCTGGGGCCAACGTCCTGACTTTC. It yields the protein CASSLFRPSGANVLTF. This chain uses TRBV6-1 with TRBJ2-6; D uncertain. The germline V gene has CDR1 MNHNS and CDR2 SASEGT. CDR3 length: 16 amino acids. Trimming shortened V by 6 bases and J by 1 base, and 13 bases separated the two germline ends.